Listed below are T cell receptor beta chains from one sample, sequenced in a study of shared clonotypes between healthy human individuals. The table came from immunoSEQ multiplex PCR; TCRdb's copy has only in-frame clones and leaves some out. The table includes fewer than 600,000 clones, 75% to 85% detected once. Sequenced: PBMCs. The receptor set was obtained from a woman aged 40-49 years in good health. Some clones in this sample may be carry-over from other donors' samples. CDR3s include the opening cysteine and the closing phenylalanine or tryptophan. The order of the fields is D gene, clone size, J gene, V gene, CDR3 DNA, CDR3 protein. The D gene is left open where the match is weak. Clone size is not always given. Where it is, it says once, few, many or a class for expanded clones.

>NA|NA|TRBJ2-5|TRBV5-5
TGTGCCAGCAGCTTGGCCAGGGGCCAAGAGACCCAGTACTTC
CASSLARGQETQYF
>TRBD2|NA|TRBJ2-3|TRBV2
TGTGCCAGCAGGCGGGAGCACACAGATACGCAGTATTTT
CASRREHTDTQYF
>TRBD2|NA|TRBJ2-1|TRBV11-3
TGTGCCAGCAGCCTGGGACTACGGAATGAGCAGTTCTTC
CASSLGLRNEQFF
>TRBD2|once|TRBJ2-3|TRBV7-3
TGTGCCAGCGGTGGTAGCGGGAGTGCAGATACGCAGTATTTT
CASGGSGSADTQYF
>NA|NA|TRBJ2-2|TRBV9
TGTGCCAGCAGGGAAAAGGAGTCCGGGGAGCTGTTTTTT
CASREKESGELFF
>NA|NA|TRBJ1-6|TRBV5-1
TGCGCCAGCAGCTTGGTTGACACCAATTCACCCCTCCACTTT
CASSLVDTNSPLHF
>NA|NA|TRBJ2-7|TRBV11-2
TGTGCCAGCAGCTTAGAGGGGGGGCGCTGGGACGAGCAGTACTTC
CASSLEGGRWDEQYF
>NA|NA|TRBJ1-3|TRBV18
TGTGCCAGTCATACCGGGACGGACTGGAACACCATATATTTT
CASHTGTDWNTIYF
>TRBD2|many|TRBJ2-2|TRBV9
TGTGCCAGCAGCGTAACCGGGGGGGCGAACACCGGGGAGCTGTTTTTT
CASSVTGGANTGELFF
>NA|few|TRBJ1-5|TRBV28
TGTGCCAGCAGCCCCGTCGTGGGCAATCAGCCCCAGCATTTT
CASSPVVGNQPQHF
>TRBD2|NA|TRBJ2-1|TRBV19
TGTGCCAGTAGTACTCCGGGACTAGGGGCCGGCGAGCAGTTCTTC
CASSTPGLGAGEQFF
>NA|NA|TRBJ1-5|TRBV19
TGTGCCAGTAGTATCCCGGGAACAGGGAGGCAGCCCCAGCATTTT
CASSIPGTGRQPQHF
>NA|NA|TRBJ2-5|TRBV5-4
TGTGCCAGCAGCTGGAGCCACCAAGAGACCCAGTACTTC
CASSWSHQETQYF
>TRBD1|few|TRBJ1-5|TRBV30
TGTGCCTGGAGTGTACATTGGGACAGGGGAATCAATCAGCCCCAGCATTTT
CAWSVHWDRGINQPQHF
>NA|NA|TRBJ1-3|TRBV30
TGTGCCTGGAGTTTAGGGGGCTCTGGAAACACCATATATTTT
CAWSLGGSGNTIYF
>NA|NA|TRBJ2-7|TRBV11-2
TGTGCCAGCAGCCAAGGGGAGGGGGAATACGCCGAGCAGTACTTC
CASSQGEGEYAEQYF
>NA|NA|TRBJ2-5|TRBV5-1
TGCGCCAGCGGCTTGGAGGAGACCCAGTACTTC
CASGLEETQYF
>NA|NA|TRBJ1-1|TRBV28
TGTGCCAGCAGAGGGGTCGGGACTGAAGCTTTCTTT
CASRGVGTEAFF
>TRBD2|NA|TRBJ2-1|TRBV5-1
TGCGCCAGCAACCCCGGGACTAGCAGATACAATGAGCAGTTCTTC
CASNPGTSRYNEQFF
>NA|NA|TRBJ2-3|TRBV20-1
TGCAGTGCTTGCCAGGTGGATACGCAGTATTTT
CSACQVDTQYF
>TRBD2|NA|TRBJ2-1|TRBV6-6
TGTGCCAGCAGGACCCTACTAGCGGGAGGGCCAAATGAGCAGTTCTTC
CASRTLLAGGPNEQFF
>TRBD1|NA|TRBJ1-5|TRBV7-3
TGTGCCAGCAGCCGGGACAGGAATCAGCCCCAGCATTTT
CASSRDRNQPQHF
>TRBD1|NA|TRBJ2-2|TRBV19
TGTGCCAGTAGTATAGGACAGGGGGCGAACACCGGGGAGCTGTTTTTT
CASSIGQGANTGELFF
>NA|once|TRBJ1-4|TRBV5-1
TGCGCCAGCAGCTTGGGGCAGGGGTCGGAAAAACTGTTTTTT
CASSLGQGSEKLFF
>NA|many|TRBJ2-1|TRBV6-1
TGTGCCAGCAGAAAAGGAGCTGAGCAGTTCTTC
CASRKGAEQFF
>NA|NA|TRBJ1-3|TRBV5-4
TGTGCCAGCAGCTTGGGGGCTGTCGGGGGAAACACCATATATTTT
CASSLGAVGGNTIYF
>NA|NA|TRBJ2-5|TRBV5-1
TGCGCCAGCAGCCAGGGACCAGTCCAAGAGACCCAGTACTTC
CASSQGPVQETQYF
>TRBD2|NA|TRBJ2-1|TRBV7-7
TGTGCCAGCAGCCCTAGCGGGGGCTCCTACAATGAGCAGTTCTTC
CASSPSGGSYNEQFF
>TRBD2|NA|TRBJ2-2|TRBV9
TGTGCCAGCAGCCCCTCGACTAGCGGGAGCGGCGGGGAGCTGTTTTTT
CASSPSTSGSGGELFF
>NA|NA|TRBJ1-4|TRBV10-2
TGCGCCAGCAGTGAGTCTGGTTACTCCTCTAATGAAAAACTGTTTTTT
CASSESGYSSNEKLFF
>TRBD1|NA|TRBJ2-2|TRBV29-1
TGCAGCGTTGAATATGGGGACAGGGGGCCCGGGGAGCTGTTTTTT
CSVEYGDRGPGELFF
>NA|NA|TRBJ1-2|TRBV10-3
TGTGCCATCAGCCCCGACAACACCTACGGCTACACCTTC
CAISPDNTYGYTF
>NA|NA|TRBJ2-2|TRBV6-1
TGTGCCAGCAGTGAAGCGCTTCAGGTCGACACCGGGGAGCTGTTTTTT
CASSEALQVDTGELFF
>NA|NA|TRBJ1-1|TRBV28
TGTGCCAGTAGAGAGCCTTTGAACACTGAAGCTTTCTTT
CASREPLNTEAFF
>NA|once|TRBJ1-1|TRBV6-5
TGTGCCAGCAGTTACGGAGCGAGGACTGAAGCTTTCTTT
CASSYGARTEAFF
>NA|NA|TRBJ2-1|TRBV25-1
TGTGCCAGCAGTGACGCCAGGGGCCCCAGCTCCTACAATGAGCAGTTCTTC
CASSDARGPSSYNEQFF
>TRBD1|NA|TRBJ2-2|TRBV10-2
TGCGCCAGCAGTGGGACAGGGGACAAGAACACCGGGGAGCTGTTTTTT
CASSGTGDKNTGELFF
>NA|NA|TRBJ1-2|TRBV6-4
TGTGCCAGCACTTCGCGGGGGCACGGTGGCTACACCTTC
CASTSRGHGGYTF
>NA|NA|TRBJ1-2|TRBV29-1
TGCAGCGTCGAGGGGCAGGGGTATGGCTACACCTTC
CSVEGQGYGYTF
>NA|NA|TRBJ2-7|TRBV6-1
TGTGCCAGCAGTGAACCGAGGGGGACCCGTGACGAGCAGTACTTC
CASSEPRGTRDEQYF
>TRBD1|few|TRBJ1-2|TRBV7-9
TGTGCCAGCAGAGGACAGGGAGTTGGCTACACCTTC
CASRGQGVGYTF
>NA|NA|TRBJ2-5|TRBV6-1
TGTGCCAGCAGTGAAGGAACTGCCCAAGAGACCCAGTACTTC
CASSEGTAQETQYF